This T cell receptor beta chain derives from a study of control samples from healthy donors and cancer patients. The CDR3 runs 15 residues. Germline assignment: CDR1 MDHEN and CDR2 SYDVKM. The germline V and J ends were trimmed by 6 bases and 4 bases, with 13 bases remaining between them. Assay used: immunoSEQ multiplex PCR; TCRdb lists only in-frame clones, some missing. The table records just over 9,000 clones, more than 85% of them present only once. The V call is TRBV28, the J call TRBJ1-6; no clear D. The material sequenced was PBMCs. The TCR sequence derives from a man aged 55 to 69 with colorectal cancer. The CDR3 loop reads CASSPPGLYNSPLHF. CDR3 in DNA: TGTGCCAGCAGCCCGCCAGGCCTGTATAATTCACCCCTCCACTTT.